What follows are 22 T cell receptor beta chains derived from one specimen sequenced in a study of neoadjuvant anti-PD-1 for oral cavity cancer. As for time point: after neoadjuvant nivolumab, at surgical resection. The assay was immunoSEQ multiplex PCR, and TCRdb's table has in-frame clones only and misses some. The top ten hold 4% to 5% of the sample, which has thousands of clones, around 72% seen once. The specimen comprised PBMCs, sampled after nivolumab (anti-PD-1) treatment. These receptor sequences come from a person aged 35 to 85 with oral cavity squamous cell carcinoma.

This clone came up a few times. The rearrangement uses TRBV27 and TRBJ1-6, with D unclear. From germline, CDR1 is MNHEY and CDR2 SMNVEV (reference sequence). V dropped 10 bases and J dropped 8 bases, with 6 bases sitting between them. The CDR3 extends over 10 amino acids. CDR3 amino acids: CATRDSPLHF. The CDR3 DNA sequence: TGTGCCACCCGGGATTCACCCCTCCACTTT.

This chain uses TRBV18 with TRBJ1-1; D perhaps matches TRBD1 (6 bases). Per the germline V gene, CDR1 is KGHSH and CDR2 is LQKENI. The CDR3 length is 13 residues. The germline V and J ends were trimmed by 4 bases and 5 bases, with 11 bases remaining between them. The CDR3 reads CASSLQGRTEAFF. CDR3 in DNA: TGTGCCAGCTCACTACAGGGTAGGACTGAAGCTTTCTTT.

The J gene is TRBJ1-5, the V gene TRBV2, with TRBD1 matching over 9 bases. Germline CDR1 reads SNHLY; CDR2 reads FYNNEI. This CDR3 spans 15 amino acids. V lost 7 bases and J lost 4; bases outside the gene matches: 8. The CDR3 protein is CASNVQGAGNQPQHF. DNA of the CDR3: TGTGCCAGCAATGTACAGGGGGCGGGAAATCAGCCCCAGCATTTT.

V usage is TRBV5-6 and J usage is TRBJ2-5; 11 positions agree with TRBD1. From germline, CDR1 is SGHDT and CDR2 YYEEEE. This CDR3 region has 16 residues. Unmatched junction bases numbered 6, after V lost 0 bases and J lost 5 bases. In DNA form, the CDR3 reads TGTGCCAGCAGCTTGGGGACAGGGGGCGCCCGGGAGACCCAGTACTTC. It yields the protein CASSLGTGGARETQYF.

CDR3 coding DNA: TGCGCCAGCAGCACCGGGCCCCCAGAGGCTGGCTACACCTTC. Its protein is CASSTGPPEAGYTF. V gene TRBV5-1 combines with J gene TRBJ1-2; no clear D. This CDR3 region has 14 residues. Per germline, CDR1 SGHRS and CDR2 YFSETQ. V was shortened by 4 bases and J by 7 bases, with 17 bases between the two germline ends. Based on the CDR3 plus reference TRBV5-1 and TRBJ1-2, the full variable domain is KAGVTQTPRYLIKTRGQQVTLSCSPISGHRSVSWYQQTPGQGLQFLFEYFSETQRNKGNFPGRFSGRQFSNSRSEMNVSTLELGDSALYLCASSTGPPEAGYTFGSGTRLTVV.

The chain combines TRBV9 with TRBJ1-5, with 11 nucleotides matching TRBD1. After removal of 0 bases from V and 7 bases from J, the junction contained 9 bases not matched to a gene. The V gene's germline CDR1 is SGDLS and CDR2 YYNGEE. The length of the CDR3 is 17 residues. The CDR3 DNA reads as TGTGCCAGCAGCGTAGATGGGGGACAGGGGGTAGGGCAGCCCCAGCATTTT. It specifies CASSVDGGQGVGQPQHF.

The CDR3 DNA reads as TGTGCCACCTACAGGGAGTACACTGAAGCTTTCTTT. It specifies CATYREYTEAFF. This chain connects TRBV6-5 to TRBJ1-1; possibly TRBD1 for D (6 bases). The CDR3 runs 12 residues. Germline-derived CDR1 and CDR2 are MNHEY and SVGAGI. V shed 10 bases and J shed 3 bases, with 12 bases lying between them.

The chain uses TRBV5-4 and TRBJ2-2; TRBD1 might be the D (5 bases). The V gene lost 5 bases and the J gene lost 1 base, with 12 bases spanning the gap. Germline V gene lookup returns CDR1 SGHNT and CDR2 YYREEE (reference sequence). The CDR3 is 15 amino acids. The CDR3 DNA sequence: TGTGCCAGCAGTTTAGTCACAGGGAACACCGGGGAGCTGTTTTTT. As protein: CASSLVTGNTGELFF. The entire variable domain, with the rest obtained from reference TRBV5-4 and TRBJ2-2, is as follows: ETGVTQSPTHLIKTRGQQVTLRCSSQSGHNTVSWYQQALGQGPQFIFQYYREEENGRGNFPPRFSGLQFPNYSSELNVNALELDDSALYLCASSLVTGNTGELFFGEGSRLTVL.

The chain has TRBV6-5 and TRBJ1-5; TRBD1 agrees at 8 bases. V lost 6 bases to trimming and J lost 0 bases; unmatched junction nucleotides: 4. CDR3 length equals 15 residues. Germline V gene data show CDR1 as MNHEY and CDR2 as SVGAGI. CDR3 sequence reads: CASREDRASNQPQHF. DNA for the CDR3: TGTGCCAGCAGGGAGGACAGGGCTAGCAATCAGCCCCAGCATTTT.

This clone has only one observation. V gene TRBV6-5 combines with J gene TRBJ2-1, with D possibly called TRBD1 or TRBD2 (5 bases each). From germline, CDR1 is MNHEY and CDR2 SVGAGI. V gave up 2 bases and J gave up 6 bases, with 11 bases separating them. The CDR3 sequence is 14 residues long. DNA of the CDR3: TGTGCCAGCAGTTACGGTGGTGGGGGCAATGAGCAGTTCTTC. Protein sequence: CASSYGGGGNEQFF.

The J gene is TRBJ2-7, the V gene TRBV7-9; 7 bases line up with TRBD1. With V trimmed by 4 bases and J by 9 bases, 9 bases remained unmatched. The CDR3 has 13 amino acids. Germline assignment: CDR1 SEHNR and CDR2 FQNEAQ (reference sequence). The CDR3 coding sequence is TGTGCCAGCAGCTCCGGACAGGAGTATAGGCAGTACTTC. It is translated as CASSSGQEYRQYF.

The J gene is TRBJ1-1, the V gene TRBV7-9; possibly TRBD1 for D (6 bases). CDR1 is SEHNR and CDR2 is FQNEAQ in the germline V gene (reference sequence). CDR3 length: 14 amino acids. V was trimmed by 6 bases and J by 0 bases, leaving 11 bases between them. The CDR3 region is CASRRQALNTEAFF. CDR3 DNA: TGTGCCAGCAGACGACAGGCTCTGAACACTGAAGCTTTCTTT.

CDR3 residues: CASSYRGTHSHNEQFF. Here the CDR3 DNA reads TGTGCCAGCAGTTACAGGGGTACGCATTCCCACAATGAGCAGTTCTTC. The chain employs TRBV6-5 and TRBJ2-1, with D perhaps TRBD1 (5 bases). The CDR3 loop spans 16 amino acids. The ends were cut back, 2 bases at V and 5 bases at J, with 16 bases in the middle. CDR1 and CDR2 (germline): MNHEY, SVGAGI.

This clone was seen more than once but under ten times. J is TRBJ1-6 and V is TRBV5-1, with 8 bases aligning to TRBD1. Per the germline V gene, CDR1 is SGHRS and CDR2 is YFSETQ. The V and J ends lost 4 bases and 6 bases, in that order; junction bases with no gene match: 3. The CDR3 is made up of 14 amino acids. In nucleotides, the CDR3 is TGCGCCAGCAGCAGGACAGGGATTAATTCACCCCTCCACTTT. Translating gives CASSRTGINSPLHF.

The chain is built from TRBV20-1 and TRBJ1-2; D gene unclear. CDR1 is DFQATT, CDR2 SNEGSKA, per germline (reference sequence). The V end was cut by 3 bases, the J end by 8 bases, with 7 bases between. The CDR3 spans 10 residues. The CDR3 region has the DNA TGCAGTGCTAGGGACGGCGGCTACACCTTC. Translating gives CSARDGGYTF.

V usage is TRBV6-5 and J usage is TRBJ2-2; a possible D gene is TRBD2 (5 bases). Germline assignment: CDR1 MNHEY and CDR2 SVGAGI. This CDR3 region has 14 residues. V gave up 7 bases and J gave up 6 bases, with 15 bases separating them. The CDR3 protein is CASKSGTRAGELFF. The CDR3 DNA reads as TGTGCCAGCAAAAGCGGCACCCGGGCCGGGGAGCTGTTTTTT.

This clone was detected a few times. The rearrangement links TRBV27 to TRBJ2-7; tentative D call: TRBD1 (5 bases). There are 14 residues in the CDR3. The V end was cut by 2 bases, the J end by 12 bases, with 20 bases between. Germline V lookup: CDR1 MNHEY, CDR2 SMNVEV (reference sequence). CDR3 DNA sequence: TGTGCCAGCAGTTTAGGGCAGGGTGTTAGTCTCTGGTACTTC. Its translation is CASSLGQGVSLWYF.

The count of this clone is one. This chain's CDR3 is CAWSVAGYTEAFF. In DNA form, the CDR3 reads TGTGCCTGGAGTGTTGCGGGGTATACTGAAGCTTTCTTT. The gene calls are TRBV30 and TRBJ1-1, with D hard to call. From germline, CDR1 is GTSNPN and CDR2 SVGIG (reference sequence). The CDR3 runs 13 residues. V was trimmed by 0 bases and J by 5 bases, leaving 10 bases between them. The whole variable domain, filled in from reference TRBV30 and TRBJ1-1, reads SQTIHQWPATLVQPVGSPLSLECTVEGTSNPNLYWYRQAAGRGLQLLFYSVGIGQISSEVPQNLSASRPQDRQFILSSKKLLLSDSGFYLCAWSVAGYTEAFFGQGTRLTVV.

The CDR3 nucleotides are TGTGCCAGCAGCACGGGACAGGGGTGGCCCATGGGCGCAGATACGCAGTATTTT. As protein: CASSTGQGWPMGADTQYF. The chain employs TRBV11-3 and TRBJ2-3; 10 nucleotides match TRBD1. This CDR3 has 18 amino acids. From germline, CDR1 is SGHNT and CDR2 YENEEA. Trimming cost V 5 bases and J 4 bases; bases outside gene matches: 15.

The J gene is TRBJ1-5, the V gene TRBV6-6; TRBD1 matches at 7 bases. With V trimmed by 4 bases and J by 1 base, 4 bases remained unmatched. Germline V CDR1 and CDR2: MNHNY, SVGAGI (reference sequence). The CDR3 has 15 residues. CDR3 in amino acids: CASSSNRGSNQPQHF. As DNA, the CDR3 is TGTGCCAGCAGTTCAAACAGGGGAAGCAATCAGCCCCAGCATTTT.

This sequence joins TRBV19 and TRBJ1-5; D perhaps matches TRBD1 (6 bases). Trimming took 5 bases from V and 5 from J, leaving 13 bases between them. Germline V gives CDR1 LNHDA, CDR2 SQIVND (reference sequence). The CDR3 runs to 14 residues. The CDR3 sequence: CASSARTVYQPQHF. CDR3 in DNA: TGTGCCAGTAGTGCCCGGACAGTTTATCAGCCCCAGCATTTT.

The chain links TRBV5-5 to TRBJ2-7; D is tentatively TRBD1 or TRBD2 (5 bases each). This CDR3 is built from 14 residues. Germline CDR1 and CDR2: SGHKS and YYEKEE (reference sequence). The ends were cut back, 1 base at V and 2 bases at J, with 10 bases in the middle. CDR3 DNA sequence: TGTGCCAGCAGCTTGACGGGGACCACCTACGAGCAGTACTTC. This codes for CASSLTGTTYEQYF.